This T cell receptor (beta chain) was identified in a study of blood T cell repertoires in COVID-19. Turning to the study itself: T cells, B-cell-depleted T cells, or PBMCs provided the cDNA or gDNA that served as material.

Germline CDR1 reads SGHDT; CDR2 reads YYEEEE. The V and J ends lost 7 bases and 1 base, in that order; junction bases with no gene match: 5. The CDR3 extends over 14 amino acids. This clone was counted only a few times. One Seattle source followed patients from active infection through their disease course. How the authors handled the data: Nucleated cell counts were estimated from reference gene primer amplification. The assay was immunoSEQ multiplex PCR, and TCRdb's table has in-frame clones only and misses some. D and trimming come from the DNA, and the V and J calls and clone size come from that table. The profile covers approximately 250,000 clones, with around 86% appearing a single time and 5% to 7% taken by the ten largest.

Sequencing was done on a sample of peripheral blood. This sequence joins TRBV5-6 and TRBJ1-1; TRBD1 matches at 9 bases. The TCR comes from a woman of 80 years or more with COVID-19, enrolled during active disease. CDR3 loop: CASGTGKGNTEAFF. The CDR3, as DNA: TGTGCCAGCGGGACAGGGAAGGGGAACACTGAAGCTTTCTTT.